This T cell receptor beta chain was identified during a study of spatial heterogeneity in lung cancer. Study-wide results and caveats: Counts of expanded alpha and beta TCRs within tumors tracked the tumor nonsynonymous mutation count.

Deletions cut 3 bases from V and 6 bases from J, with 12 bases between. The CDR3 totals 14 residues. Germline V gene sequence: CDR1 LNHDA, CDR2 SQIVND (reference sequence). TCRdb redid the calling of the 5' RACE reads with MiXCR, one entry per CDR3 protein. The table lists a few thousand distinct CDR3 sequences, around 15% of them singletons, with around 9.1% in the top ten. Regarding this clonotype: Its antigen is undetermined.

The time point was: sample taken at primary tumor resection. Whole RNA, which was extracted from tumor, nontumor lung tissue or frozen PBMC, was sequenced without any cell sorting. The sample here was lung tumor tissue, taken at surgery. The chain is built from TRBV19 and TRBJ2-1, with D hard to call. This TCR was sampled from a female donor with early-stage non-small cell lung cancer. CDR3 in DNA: TGTGCCAGTAGTATTGTTGGGTTGGGCAATGAGCAGTTCTTC. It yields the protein CASSIVGLGNEQFF. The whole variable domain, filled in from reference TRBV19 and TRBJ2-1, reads DGGITQSPKYLFRKEGQNVTLSCEQNLNHDAMYWYRQDPGQGLRLIYYSQIVNDFQKGDIAEGYSVSREKKESFPLTVTSAQKNPTAFYLCASSIVGLGNEQFFGPGTRLTVL.